Below are 12 T cell receptor beta chains sequenced from a single sample in a study of shared clonotypes between healthy human individuals (dated by TCRdb to the early 2020s). The protocol used for the library was the immunoSEQ multiplex PCR assay. Entries here come from immuneACCESS through TCRdb and include only in-frame sequences with V and J called. Some clones fail to appear in such tables; in the studies checked, an unresolved V gene covers under half of the shortfall, and the cause of the remainder is unknown. The sample records about 2,500,000 clones, about 92% of which are singletons. In total, the top ten clones hold under 0.15% of the sample. The sequenced material came from naive CD4+ T cells sorted from blood. The sample's cell subset or site label is to be understood as: CD45RA+ positively selected. Receptors originate from a man aged 18 to 30 in good health.

To note about this clone: The identical CDR3 is also encoded by other nucleotide sequences in the sample. The gene calls are TRBV9 and TRBJ2-7; 10 bases match TRBD2. V lost 0 bases, J lost 3 bases, and 3 bases stayed unmatched. There are 15 residues in the CDR3. Per the germline V gene, CDR1 is SGDLS and CDR2 is YYNGEE. This CDR3 is CASSVGGLANYEQYF. CDR3 in DNA: TGTGCCAGCAGCGTAGGGGGACTAGCGAACTACGAGCAGTACTTC.

In its sample, this clone was seen once. This rearrangement joins TRBV30 to TRBJ2-1; perhaps TRBD2 as D (5 bases). This CDR3 region has 13 residues. V was trimmed by 4 bases and J by 11 bases, leaving 18 bases between them. Germline CDR1 GTSNPN, CDR2 SVGIG (reference sequence). CDR3 protein: CAWMSPPSPKQFF. Here the CDR3 DNA reads TGTGCCTGGATGAGCCCCCCTAGCCCCAAGCAGTTCTTC.

The chain joins TRBV6-6 to TRBJ2-7, with 8 bases aligning to TRBD1. The ends lost 6 bases at V and 6 bases at J; junction bases unmatched: 7. This CDR3 comprises 13 residues. Germline CDR1 and CDR2: MNHNY and SVGAGI (reference sequence). The CDR3, as DNA: TGTGCCAGCAGGATCTCAGGGGGCAGCGAGCAGTACTTC. Protein product: CASRISGGSEQYF.

This clone was counted only a few times. The chain joins TRBV6-5 to TRBJ1-6; TRBD1 is a possible D gene (5 bases). V dropped 6 bases and J dropped 8 bases, with 14 bases sitting between them. CDR3 length: 14 amino acids. The V gene's germline CDR1 is MNHEY and CDR2 SVGAGI. The CDR3 here is CASSRPGVDSPLHF. The CDR3 coding sequence is TGTGCCAGCAGCCGACCGGGGGTTGATTCACCCCTCCACTTT.

The V and J genes are TRBV28 and TRBJ2-7; D gene unclear. Germline-derived CDR1 and CDR2 are MDHEN and SYDVKM. This CDR3 region has 13 residues. V shed 7 bases and J shed 1 base, with 11 bases lying between them. The DNA of the CDR3 is TGTGCCAGCATCCAGACGGCTTCCTACGAGCAGTACTTC. This sequence encodes CASIQTASYEQYF. Based on the CDR3 plus reference TRBV28 and TRBJ2-7, the full variable domain is DVKVTQSSRYLVKRTGEKVFLECVQDMDHENMFWYRQDPGLGLRLIYFSYDVKMKEKGDIPEGYSVSREKKERFSLILESASTNQTSMYLCASIQTASYEQYFGPGTRLTVT.

The chain employs TRBV2 and TRBJ2-2, with D possibly matching TRBD2 (5 bases). The germline gives CDR1 SNHLY, CDR2 FYNNEI. This CDR3 comprises 14 residues. With 7 bases removed from V and 3 bases from J, the gap between germline ends came to 12 bases. This CDR3 is CASNRGLDTGELFF. The DNA of the CDR3 is TGTGCCAGCAACAGAGGGCTGGACACCGGGGAGCTGTTTTTT.

The count of this clone is one. The chain joins TRBV5-1 to TRBJ2-2, with 11 bases that match TRBD2. Germline V gene sequence: CDR1 SGHRS, CDR2 YFSETQ. There are 15 residues in the CDR3. J lost 4 bases, V lost 2 bases, and 1 base had no gene match. In DNA, the CDR3 is TGCGCCAGCAGCTTTAGCGGGGGGGCCACCGGGGAGCTGTTTTTT. Its protein product is CASSFSGGATGELFF.

In nucleotides, the CDR3 is TGCAGCGGTTTAGCGGGAGGCCAATCCTACGAGCAGTACTTC. Translating gives CSGLAGGQSYEQYF. The genes are TRBV29-1 and TRBJ2-7; 10 positions agree with TRBD2. V lost 7 bases, J lost 1 base, and 7 bases stayed unmatched. CDR3 length equals 14 residues. From germline, CDR1 is SQVTM and CDR2 ANQGSEA.

This sequence joins TRBV4-1 and TRBJ2-3, with 10 nucleotides matching TRBD2. This CDR3 contains 16 residues. V trimming: 0 bases; J trimming: 6 bases; junction bases outside the gene matches: 6. Germline values: CDR1 MGHRA, CDR2 YSYEKL. CDR3 coding DNA: TGCGCCAGCAGCCAAGATAGCCTAGCGGGAGTGGATACGCAGTATTTT. Protein sequence: CASSQDSLAGVDTQYF.

Concerning this clone: This sample also contains other DNA sequences that code for the same CDR3. The chain employs TRBV7-2 and TRBJ2-3, with 8 bases aligning to TRBD1. The germline V gene encodes CDR1 SGHTA and CDR2 FQGNSA. This CDR3 is 14 amino acids long. The J segment lost 4 bases and the V segment lost 5 bases, leaving 5 bases of the junction unmatched. CDR3 sequence reads: CASSPRQGPDTQYF. CDR3 DNA sequence: TGTGCCAGCAGCCCCCGACAGGGGCCAGATACGCAGTATTTT.

As to this clone: This sample includes further DNA sequences coding for the same CDR3. The gene calls are TRBV7-2 and TRBJ1-5, with D hard to call. The CDR3 has 13 residues. V lost 1 base and J 3 bases, leaving 4 bases between the germline ends. Germline V gene sequence: CDR1 SGHTA, CDR2 FQGNSA. CDR3 sequence (DNA): TGTGCCAGCAGCTTAGGGCCCAATCAGCCCCAGCATTTT. Translating it yields CASSLGPNQPQHF.

V gene TRBV2 combines with J gene TRBJ1-1; a weak D match, TRBD1 (6 bases). Germline CDR1 reads SNHLY; CDR2 reads FYNNEI. The CDR3 runs 16 residues. The germline V and J ends were trimmed by 7 bases and 0 bases, with 18 bases remaining between them. In nucleotides, the CDR3 is TGTGCCAGCACCCGACCCAGGGGACCCATGAACACTGAAGCTTTCTTT. Protein sequence: CASTRPRGPMNTEAFF.